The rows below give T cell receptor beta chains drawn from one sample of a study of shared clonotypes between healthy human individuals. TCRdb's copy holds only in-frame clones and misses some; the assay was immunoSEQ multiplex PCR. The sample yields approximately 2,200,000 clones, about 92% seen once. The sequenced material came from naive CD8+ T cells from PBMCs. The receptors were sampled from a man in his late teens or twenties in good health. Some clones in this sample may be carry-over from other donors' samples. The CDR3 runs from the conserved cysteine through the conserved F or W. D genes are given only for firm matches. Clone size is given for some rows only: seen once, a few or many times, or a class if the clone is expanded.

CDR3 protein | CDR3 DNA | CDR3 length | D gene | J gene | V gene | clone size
CASSTRGPSIGAGEKLFF | TGTGCCAGCAGTACCCGGGGGCCGAGCATAGGGGCGGGTGAAAAACTGTTTTTT | 18 | NA | TRBJ1-4 | TRBV27 | NA
CASSLETSGVHEQYF | TGTGCCAGCAGCTTAGAGACTAGCGGAGTGCACGAGCAGTACTTC | 15 | TRBD2 | TRBJ2-7 | TRBV7-6 | NA
CASSQGQGLAYEQYF | TGCGCCAGCAGCCAAGGACAGGGGCTCGCCTACGAGCAGTACTTC | 15 | TRBD1 | TRBJ2-7 | TRBV4-1 | NA
CASSPTSGLYEQYF | TGCGCCAGCAGCCCCACTAGCGGGCTCTACGAGCAGTACTTC | 14 | TRBD2 | TRBJ2-7 | TRBV4-1 | once
CSVDGSEVRELHTEAFF | TGCAGCGTTGATGGTAGTGAGGTAAGGGAGCTGCACACTGAAGCTTTCTTT | 17 | NA | TRBJ1-1 | TRBV29-1 | NA
CASSLPSVYEQYF | TGTGCCAGCAGCCTCCCCTCAGTGTACGAGCAGTACTTC | 13 | NA | TRBJ2-7 | TRBV7-9 | once
CASSLLGEGAGGHYEQYF | TGTGCCAGCAGTTTATTGGGCGAGGGAGCGGGAGGCCATTACGAGCAGTACTTC | 18 | TRBD2 | TRBJ2-7 | TRBV27 | NA
CASSFPGNTIYF | TGTGCCAGCAGCTTCCCTGGAAACACCATATATTTT | 12 | NA | TRBJ1-3 | TRBV28 | few
CASSDASWEGAYEQYF | TGTGCCAGCAGTGACGCGTCCTGGGAGGGCGCCTACGAGCAGTACTTC | 16 | TRBD2 | TRBJ2-7 | TRBV6-1 | few
CSVDKTGPNTEAFF | TGCAGCGTGGATAAGACAGGGCCGAACACTGAAGCTTTCTTT | 14 | TRBD1 | TRBJ1-1 | TRBV29-1 | NA